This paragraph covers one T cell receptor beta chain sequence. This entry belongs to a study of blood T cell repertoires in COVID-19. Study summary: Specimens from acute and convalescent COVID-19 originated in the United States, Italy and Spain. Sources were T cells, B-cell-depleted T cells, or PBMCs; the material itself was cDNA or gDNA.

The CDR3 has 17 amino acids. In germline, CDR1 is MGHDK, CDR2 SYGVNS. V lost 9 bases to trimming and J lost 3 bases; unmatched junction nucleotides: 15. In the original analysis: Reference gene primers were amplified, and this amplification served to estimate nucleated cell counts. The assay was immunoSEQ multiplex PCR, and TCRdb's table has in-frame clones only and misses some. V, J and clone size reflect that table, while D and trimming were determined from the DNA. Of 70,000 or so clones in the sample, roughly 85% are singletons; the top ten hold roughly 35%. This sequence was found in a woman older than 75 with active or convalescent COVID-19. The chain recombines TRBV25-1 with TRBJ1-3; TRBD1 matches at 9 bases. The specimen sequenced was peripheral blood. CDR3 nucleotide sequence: TGTGCCAGTGATACAGGGGGCTCACGAAGTAGTGGAAACACCATATATTTT. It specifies CASDTGGSRSSGNTIYF.